This entry lists 22 T cell receptor beta chains sequenced from one sample in a study of monozygotic twins with inflammatory bowel disease. TCRdb reworked the 5' RACE reads into one entry per CDR3 protein, no DNA. Listed are some 160,000 distinct CDR3 sequences; about 8% falls within the top ten. Sequenced material: blood. These receptors came from a human donor with ulcerative colitis or Crohn's disease, or a healthy co-twin of an affected twin (not recorded which).

The rearrangement links TRBV3-1 to TRBJ1-2. CDR3 length: 14 amino acids. Germline CDR1 and CDR2: LGHDT and YNNKEL (reference sequence). The CDR3 spells CASSQVQPFYGYTF. Variable domain in full (rest from reference TRBV3-1 and TRBJ1-2): DTAVSQTPKYLVTQMGNDKSIKCEQNLGHDTMYWYKQDSKKFLKIMFSYNNKELIINETVPNRFSPKSPDKAHLNLHINSLELGDSAVYFCASSQVQPFYGYTFGSGTRLTVV.

The chain couples TRBV7-9 to TRBJ2-3; TCRdb's D call, TRBD2, is unchecked because there is no DNA. The CDR3 sequence is 15 residues long. CDR1 and CDR2 from the germline V gene are SEHNR and FQNEAQ (reference sequence). This CDR3 reads CASSATSGATDTQYF.

This sequence joins TRBV27 and TRBJ2-3; the TCRdb D gene call, TRBD1, has no DNA to confirm it. Germline lookup yields CDR1 MNHEY and CDR2 SMNVEV (reference sequence). This CDR3 has 16 residues. CDR3 sequence: CASSPDRGHLSDTQYF.

The V gene is TRBV18, the J gene TRBJ1-5. This CDR3 is 14 amino acids long. Germline CDR1 KGHSH, CDR2 LQKENI. The CDR3 here is CASSPQGANQPQHF.

This chain uses TRBV12-3 or TRBV12-4 with TRBJ2-1; TCRdb calls TRBD2, which cannot be checked without DNA. The CDR3 totals 12 residues. CDR3 residues: CASMWEGNEQFF.

The rearrangement joins TRBV5-1 to TRBJ2-5; with no DNA, the TCRdb D assignment of TRBD1 cannot be verified. Germline CDR1 reads SGHRS; CDR2 reads YFSETQ. CDR3 size: 15 residues. The CDR3 protein is CASSVGQGFGETQYF.

The chain joins TRBV2 to TRBJ2-6; checking the TCRdb D call of TRBD1 is not possible without DNA. The CDR3 length is 18 residues. From germline, CDR1 is SNHLY and CDR2 FYNNEI. This chain's CDR3 is CASSEFGTALLGANVLTF.

V and J are TRBV4-3 and TRBJ2-2. Germline V gene data show CDR1 as LGHNA and CDR2 as YSLEER. The CDR3 extends over 15 amino acids. CDR3 in amino acids: CASSQDSWGPGELFF.

The genes are TRBV14 and TRBJ1-2. The CDR3 spans 15 residues. Germline assignment: CDR1 SGHDN and CDR2 FVKESK. CDR3: CASVQKRGGPYGYTF.

The rearrangement joins TRBV7-2 to TRBJ2-5; TCRdb indicates TRBD2, and absent DNA this call remains unverified. The CDR3 has 15 residues. Germline V gene lookup returns CDR1 SGHTA and CDR2 FQGNSA. The CDR3 region is CASSLVISGRETQYF.

CDR3 protein: CASSLREGLSTDTQYF. V and J are TRBV7-2 and TRBJ2-3. The length of the CDR3 is 16 residues. Germline V CDR1 and CDR2: SGHTA, FQGNSA. Filled out from reference TRBV7-2 and TRBJ2-3, the complete variable domain reads GAGVSQSPSNKVTEKGKDVELRCDPISGHTALYWYRQSLGQGLEFLIYFQGNSAPDKSGLPSDRFSAERTGGSVSTLTIQRTQQEDSAVYLCASSLREGLSTDTQYFGPGTRLTVL.

The chain employs TRBV7-9 and TRBJ2-5; TCRdb indicates TRBD2, and absent DNA this call remains unverified. This CDR3 comprises 15 residues. From germline, CDR1 is SEHNR and CDR2 FQNEAQ (reference sequence). The CDR3 sequence is CASSLGDVSGETQYF.

The chain recombines TRBV7-2 with TRBJ2-3; TCRdb picks TRBD2, but there is no DNA to check that call. CDR1 is SGHTA, CDR2 FQGNSA, per germline. This CDR3 comprises 14 residues. The CDR3 sequence: CASSTTSRTDTQYF. Variable domain in full (rest from reference TRBV7-2 and TRBJ2-3): GAGVSQSPSNKVTEKGKDVELRCDPISGHTALYWYRQSLGQGLEFLIYFQGNSAPDKSGLPSDRFSAERTGGSVSTLTIQRTQQEDSAVYLCASSTTSRTDTQYFGPGTRLTVL.

This chain connects TRBV10-3 to TRBJ2-7; TCRdb calls TRBD1, which cannot be checked without DNA. The germline CDR1 and CDR2 sequences are ENHRY and SYGVKD. This CDR3 contains 15 residues. This chain's CDR3 is CAISESRDTSYEQYF.

This CDR3 is CSAMQGHDNSPLHF. The genes are TRBV20-1 and TRBJ1-6; TCRdb outputs TRBD1, but without DNA this stays unchecked. This CDR3 has 14 residues. Germline assignment: CDR1 DFQATT and CDR2 SNEGSKA (reference sequence).

The chain recombines TRBV29-1 with TRBJ1-2; TCRdb returns TRBD1, unconfirmable since there is no DNA. This CDR3 is built from 13 residues. Germline values: CDR1 SQVTM, CDR2 ANQGSEA. The CDR3: CSGTGGEIYGYTF.

V gene TRBV5-1 combines with J gene TRBJ2-2. The germline V gene has CDR1 SGHRS and CDR2 YFSETQ. The CDR3 spans 16 residues. This chain's CDR3 is CASSLSLAANTGELFF.

The chain couples TRBV2 to TRBJ1-3; as DNA is missing, the TRBD1 call by TCRdb cannot be tested. The CDR3 is 17 residues long. Per the germline V gene, CDR1 is SNHLY and CDR2 is FYNNEI. This CDR3 is CASQRDRGRASGNTIYF.

The CDR3 reads CASSLRGEGTEAFF. The chain links TRBV7-3 to TRBJ1-1; TCRdb gives TRBD1 as the D gene, but with no DNA this cannot be confirmed. Germline values: CDR1 SGHTA, CDR2 FQGTGA. The CDR3 extends over 14 amino acids.

This sequence joins TRBV7-8 and TRBJ2-1; TCRdb proposes TRBD1, but this gene call is untestable without DNA. The CDR3 has 16 amino acids. In germline, CDR1 is SGHVS, CDR2 FQNEAQ. The CDR3 here is CASSSTGGTSYNEQFF.

This chain uses TRBV4-2 with TRBJ2-7; TCRdb gives TRBD2 as the D gene, but with no DNA this cannot be confirmed. In germline, CDR1 is LGHNA, CDR2 YNFKEQ. The CDR3 runs to 15 residues. CDR3: CASSPQGGSLLEQYF.

The chain recombines TRBV29-1 with TRBJ2-2. The CDR3 has 13 amino acids. CDR1 is SQVTM and CDR2 is ANQGSEA in the germline V gene. Here the CDR3 reads CSVGQLNTGELFF.